The 10 T cell receptor beta chains given below trace back to one sample, sequenced in a study of blood T cells in healthy people across ages. Alongside a J-beta primer mix, a sample-barcoded 5' primer served in a second PCR lasting roughly 6 to 12 cycles. In TCRdb, the 5' RACE reads were re-called with MiXCR into one record per CDR3 protein. This table holds around 1,600,000 distinct CDR3 sequences, 40% to 45% found once. The sequenced sample consisted of blood. These receptor sequences come from a woman in her late teens or twenties in good health.

The CDR3 DNA sequence: TGTGCCAGCAGTTTCTGGGACAGGGCGAACACTGAAGCTTTCTTT. Its protein is CASSFWDRANTEAFF. This chain connects TRBV12-3 or TRBV12-4 to TRBJ1-1; 9 bases agree with TRBD1. V lost 3 bases and J lost 1; bases outside the gene matches: 3. The CDR3 spans 15 residues.

The rearrangement uses TRBV6-5 and TRBJ2-5; 13 bases align to TRBD2. The assigned J gene may be wrong: the sequence end matches TRBJ2-7 better. The CDR3 has 15 amino acids. Germline V gives CDR1 MNHEY, CDR2 SVGAGI. The CDR3: CASSYSGLAGVEQYF. The CDR3 nucleotides read TGTGCCAGCAGTTACTCTGGACTAGCGGGAGTCGAGCAGTACTTC.

This clonotype was detected only a few times. This rearrangement joins TRBV9 to TRBJ2-5, with 12 bases lining up with TRBD2. Germline CDR1 SGDLS, CDR2 YYNGEE. This CDR3 has 15 amino acids. Trimming took 0 bases from V and 5 from J; bases not matched to a gene: 2. The CDR3 nucleotides are TGTGCCAGCAGCGTAGGACTAGCGGGAGTGGAGACCCAGTACTTC. It specifies CASSVGLAGVETQYF.

This clonotype was seen repeatedly, ten times or more. This rearrangement joins TRBV4-3 to TRBJ2-3; 8 nucleotides match TRBD2. V lost 0 bases, J lost 2 bases, and 7 bases stayed unmatched. The CDR3 is 17 amino acids. Germline CDR1 and CDR2: LGHNA and YSLEER. CDR3 region: CASSQDKTSAYTDTQYF. CDR3 sequence (DNA): TGCGCCAGCAGCCAAGATAAGACTAGCGCCTACACAGATACGCAGTATTTT.

The V gene is TRBV9, the J gene TRBJ2-3; D possibly corresponds to TRBD2 (6 bases). From germline, CDR1 is SGDLS and CDR2 YYNGEE. The CDR3 covers 14 residues. V gave up 4 bases and J gave up 1 base, with 10 bases separating them. The CDR3 DNA is TGTGCCAGCAGCCCAATAGCGGGCACAGATACGCAGTATTTT. It encodes CASSPIAGTDTQYF. Drawing the rest from reference TRBV9 and TRBJ2-3, the complete variable domain is DSGVTQTPKHLITATGQRVTLRCSPRSGDLSVYWYQQSLDQGLQFLIQYYNGEERAKGNILERFSAQQFPDLHSELNLSSLELGDSALYFCASSPIAGTDTQYFGPGTRLTVL.

This clonotype was detected a few times. The chain recombines TRBV5-1 with TRBJ2-3, with no clear D. The CDR3 contains 14 residues. The ends were cut back, 2 bases at V and 2 bases at J, with 9 bases in the middle. Germline CDR1 and CDR2: SGHRS and YFSETQ. DNA of the CDR3: TGCGCCAGCAGCTTTGCCAGTTTCACAGATACGCAGTATTTT. This codes for CASSFASFTDTQYF.

The chain couples TRBV5-6 to TRBJ2-3, with D hard to call. Between the trimmed V and J ends, which lost 0 bases and 2 bases, there was a span of 13 bases. CDR1 and CDR2 (germline): SGHDT, YYEEEE. The CDR3 loop spans 16 amino acids. This chain's CDR3 is CASSLVAATDTDTQYF. The DNA of the CDR3 is TGTGCCAGCAGCTTGGTGGCAGCCACGGACACAGATACGCAGTATTTT.

This clonotype appeared a few times. The chain carries TRBV3-1 and TRBJ2-1; possibly TRBD2 for D (6 bases). The V end was cut by 4 bases, the J end by 6 bases, with 13 bases between. Germline lookup yields CDR1 LGHDT and CDR2 YNNKEL (reference sequence). There are 14 residues in the CDR3. In DNA form, the CDR3 reads TGTGCCAGCAGCCCCTCCGGGACTCTCAATGAGCAGTTCTTC. Amino acids: CASSPSGTLNEQFF.

This clonotype was detected only a few times. The CDR3 DNA sequence: TGCAGCGTTGAGTCCCGGACAGGGGATGCGATCGGGAATGGCTACACCTTC. This gives the protein CSVESRTGDAIGNGYTF. This rearrangement joins TRBV29-1 to TRBJ1-2, with 9 bases identical to TRBD1. Germline CDR1 reads SQVTM; CDR2 reads ANQGSEA. Trimming at V came to 3 bases and at J to 6 bases, leaving 17 bases not matched to a gene. The CDR3 sequence is 17 residues long. Drawing the rest from reference TRBV29-1 and TRBJ1-2, the complete variable domain is SAVISQKPSRDICQRGTSLTIQCQVDSQVTMMFWYRQQPGQSLTLIATANQGSEATYESGFVIDKFPISRPNLTFSTLTVSNMSPEDSSIYLCSVESRTGDAIGNGYTFGSGTRLTVV.

V is TRBV12-3 or TRBV12-4 and J is TRBJ2-1; D is undetermined. V was pared by 1 base and J by 6 bases, with 10 bases between. There are 14 residues in the CDR3. DNA of the CDR3: TGTGCCAGCAGTTTAGGGTTTATTTCCAATGAGCAGTTCTTC. This translates into CASSLGFISNEQFF.